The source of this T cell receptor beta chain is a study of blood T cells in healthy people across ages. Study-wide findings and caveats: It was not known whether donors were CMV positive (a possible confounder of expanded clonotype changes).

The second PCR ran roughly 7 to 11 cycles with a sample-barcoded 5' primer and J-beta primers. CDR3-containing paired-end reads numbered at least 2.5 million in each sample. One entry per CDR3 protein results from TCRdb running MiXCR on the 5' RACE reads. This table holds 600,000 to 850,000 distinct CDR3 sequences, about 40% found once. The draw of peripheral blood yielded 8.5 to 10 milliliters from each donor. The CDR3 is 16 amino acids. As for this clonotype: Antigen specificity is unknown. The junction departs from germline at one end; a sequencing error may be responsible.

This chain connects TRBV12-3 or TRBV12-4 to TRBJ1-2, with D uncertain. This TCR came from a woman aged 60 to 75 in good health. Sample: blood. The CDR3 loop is CASSSREAASNHGYTF. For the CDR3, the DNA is TGTGCCAGCAGTTCCAGAGAAGCCGCCTCTAACCATGGCTACACCTTC.